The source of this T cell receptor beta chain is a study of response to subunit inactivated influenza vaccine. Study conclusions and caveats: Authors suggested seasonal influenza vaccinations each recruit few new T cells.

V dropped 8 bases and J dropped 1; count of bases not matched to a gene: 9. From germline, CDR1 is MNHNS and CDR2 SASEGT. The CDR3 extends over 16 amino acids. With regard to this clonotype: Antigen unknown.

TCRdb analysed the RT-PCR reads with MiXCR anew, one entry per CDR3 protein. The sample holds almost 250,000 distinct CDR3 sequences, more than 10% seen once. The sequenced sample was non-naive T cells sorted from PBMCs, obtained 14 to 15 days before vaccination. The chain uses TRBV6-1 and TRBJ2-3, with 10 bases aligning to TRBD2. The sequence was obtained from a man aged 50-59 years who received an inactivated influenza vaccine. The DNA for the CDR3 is TGTGCCAGCGGAAGAAGCGGGGGGGCCGGCACAGATACGCAGTATTTT. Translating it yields CASGRSGGAGTDTQYF.